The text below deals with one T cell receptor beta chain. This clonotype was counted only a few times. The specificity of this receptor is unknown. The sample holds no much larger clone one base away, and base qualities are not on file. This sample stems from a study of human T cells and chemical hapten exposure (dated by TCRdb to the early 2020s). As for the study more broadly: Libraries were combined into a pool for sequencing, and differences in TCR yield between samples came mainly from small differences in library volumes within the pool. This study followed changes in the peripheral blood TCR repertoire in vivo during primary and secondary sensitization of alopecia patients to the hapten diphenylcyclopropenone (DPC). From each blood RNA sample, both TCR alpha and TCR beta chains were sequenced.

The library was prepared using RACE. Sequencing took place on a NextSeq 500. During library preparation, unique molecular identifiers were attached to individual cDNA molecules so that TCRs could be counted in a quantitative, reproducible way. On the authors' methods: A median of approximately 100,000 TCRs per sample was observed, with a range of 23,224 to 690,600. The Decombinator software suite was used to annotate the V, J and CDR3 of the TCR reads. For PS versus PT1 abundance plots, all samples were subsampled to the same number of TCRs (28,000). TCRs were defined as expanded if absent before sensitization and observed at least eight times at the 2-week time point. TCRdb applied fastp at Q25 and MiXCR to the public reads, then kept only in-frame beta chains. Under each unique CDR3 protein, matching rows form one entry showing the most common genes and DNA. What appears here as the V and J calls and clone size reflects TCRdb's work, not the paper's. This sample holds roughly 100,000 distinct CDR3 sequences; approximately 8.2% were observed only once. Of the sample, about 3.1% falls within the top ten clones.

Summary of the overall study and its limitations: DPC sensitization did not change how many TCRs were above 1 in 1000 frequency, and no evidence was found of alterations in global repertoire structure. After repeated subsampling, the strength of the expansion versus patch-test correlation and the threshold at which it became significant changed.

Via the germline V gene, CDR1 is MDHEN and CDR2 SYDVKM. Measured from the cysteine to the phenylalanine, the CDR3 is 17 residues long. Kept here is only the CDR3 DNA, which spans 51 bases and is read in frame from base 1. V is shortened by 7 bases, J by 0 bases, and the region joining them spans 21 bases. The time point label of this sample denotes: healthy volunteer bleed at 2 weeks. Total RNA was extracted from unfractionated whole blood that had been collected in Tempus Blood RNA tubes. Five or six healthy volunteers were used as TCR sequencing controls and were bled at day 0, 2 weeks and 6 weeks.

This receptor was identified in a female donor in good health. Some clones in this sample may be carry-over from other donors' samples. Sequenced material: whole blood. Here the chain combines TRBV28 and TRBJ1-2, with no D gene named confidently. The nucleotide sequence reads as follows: TGTGCCAGCACCTCCTTTGGGCAGGCACCCCCTAACTATGGCTACACCTTC. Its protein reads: CASTSFGQAPPNYGYTF.